The TCR beta chain under discussion was sequenced for a study of T cell changes during pregnancy in multiple sclerosis. The germline V gene has CDR1 SGHRS and CDR2 YFSETQ. This CDR3 has 16 amino acids. V was clipped by 4 bases and J by 0 bases, with 11 bases between them. Assay: immunoSEQ multiplex PCR; the TCRdb copy retains only in-frame clones and omits some. Found here are more than 85,000 clones, just over 90% of them singletons; the top ten hold roughly 1.4%. J is TRBJ2-6 and V is TRBV5-1, with D hard to call. Sample: peripheral blood, taken in the third trimester of pregnancy. The sequence was collected from a female donor in good health, enrolled as a control in a pregnancy study. The CDR3 nucleotides read TGCGCCAGCAGCCACCTACGCCCCTCTGGGGCCAACGTCCTGACTTTC. Amino acids: CASSHLRPSGANVLTF. Full variable domain (missing parts from reference TRBV5-1 and TRBJ2-6): KAGVTQTPRYLIKTRGQQVTLSCSPISGHRSVSWYQQTPGQGLQFLFEYFSETQRNKGNFPGRFSGRQFSNSRSEMNVSTLELGDSALYLCASSHLRPSGANVLTFGAGSRLTVL.